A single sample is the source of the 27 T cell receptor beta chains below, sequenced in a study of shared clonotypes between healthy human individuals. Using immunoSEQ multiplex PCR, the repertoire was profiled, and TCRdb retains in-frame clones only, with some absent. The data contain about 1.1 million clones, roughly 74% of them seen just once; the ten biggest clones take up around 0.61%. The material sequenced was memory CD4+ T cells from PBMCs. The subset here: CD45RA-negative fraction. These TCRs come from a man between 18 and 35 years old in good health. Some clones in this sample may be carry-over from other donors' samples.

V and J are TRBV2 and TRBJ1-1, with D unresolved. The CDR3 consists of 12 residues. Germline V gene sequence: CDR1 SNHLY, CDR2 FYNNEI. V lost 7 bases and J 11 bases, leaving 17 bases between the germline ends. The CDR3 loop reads CASTEIFPRAFF. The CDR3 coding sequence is TGTGCCAGCACTGAGATATTCCCAAGGGCTTTCTTT.

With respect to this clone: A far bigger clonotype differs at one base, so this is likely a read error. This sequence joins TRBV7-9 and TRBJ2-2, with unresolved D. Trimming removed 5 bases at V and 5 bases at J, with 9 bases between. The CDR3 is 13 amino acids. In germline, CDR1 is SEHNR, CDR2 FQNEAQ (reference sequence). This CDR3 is CASSTVVTGELFF. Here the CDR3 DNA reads TGTGCCAGCAGCACAGTGGTGACCGGGGAGCTGTTTTTT.

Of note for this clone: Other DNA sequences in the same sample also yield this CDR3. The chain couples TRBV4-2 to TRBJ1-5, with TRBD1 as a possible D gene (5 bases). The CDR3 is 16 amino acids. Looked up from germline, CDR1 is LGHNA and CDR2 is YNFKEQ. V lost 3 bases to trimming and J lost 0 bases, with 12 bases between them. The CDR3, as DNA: TGTGCCAGCAGCCAGGGGACGGCAGATAGCAATCAGCCCCAGCATTTT. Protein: CASSQGTADSNQPQHF.

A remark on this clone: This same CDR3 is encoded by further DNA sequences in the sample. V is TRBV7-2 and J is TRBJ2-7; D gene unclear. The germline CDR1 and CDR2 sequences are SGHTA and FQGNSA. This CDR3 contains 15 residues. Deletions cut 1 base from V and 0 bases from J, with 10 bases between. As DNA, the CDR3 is TGTGCCAGCAGCTTAGGTTTGGGTCTCTCCTACGAGCAGTACTTC. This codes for CASSLGLGLSYEQYF.

Here the CDR3 reads CASSPGAGGQQETQYF. In DNA, the CDR3 is TGCGCCAGCAGCCCCGGGGCGGGAGGGCAACAAGAGACCCAGTACTTC. The rearrangement uses TRBV5-1 and TRBJ2-5; 9 bases match TRBD2. V was clipped by 4 bases and J by 2 bases; unmatched bases: 9. Germline V lookup: CDR1 SGHRS, CDR2 YFSETQ. This CDR3 spans 16 amino acids.

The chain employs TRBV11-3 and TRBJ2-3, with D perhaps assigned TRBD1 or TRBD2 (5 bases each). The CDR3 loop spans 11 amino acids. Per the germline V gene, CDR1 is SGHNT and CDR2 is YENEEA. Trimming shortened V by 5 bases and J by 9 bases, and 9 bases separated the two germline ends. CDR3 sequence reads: CASSQGGTQYF. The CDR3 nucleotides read TGTGCCAGCAGCCAGGGCGGGACGCAGTATTTT.

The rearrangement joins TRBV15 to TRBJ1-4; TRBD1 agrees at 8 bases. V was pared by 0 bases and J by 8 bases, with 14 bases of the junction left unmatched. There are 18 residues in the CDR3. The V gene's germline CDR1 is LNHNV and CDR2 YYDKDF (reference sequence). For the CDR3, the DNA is TGTGCCACCAGCAGAGATCTCCGTGGGAACAGGGGGTCCGAAAAACTGTTTTTT. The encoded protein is CATSRDLRGNRGSEKLFF.

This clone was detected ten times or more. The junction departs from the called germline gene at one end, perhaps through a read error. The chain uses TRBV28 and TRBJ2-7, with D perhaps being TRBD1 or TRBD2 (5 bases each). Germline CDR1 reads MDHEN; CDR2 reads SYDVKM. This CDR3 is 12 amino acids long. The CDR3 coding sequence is TGTGCCAGCAGTTTCTCCGGGACCCGGGCCTTCTTC. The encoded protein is CASSFSGTRAFF.

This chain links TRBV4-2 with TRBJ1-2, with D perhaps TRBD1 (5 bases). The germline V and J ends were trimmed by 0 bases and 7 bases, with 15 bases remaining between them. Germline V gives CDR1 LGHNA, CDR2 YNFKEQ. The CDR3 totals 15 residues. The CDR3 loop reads CASSQDVQGQSGYTF. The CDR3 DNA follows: TGTGCCAGCAGCCAAGATGTGCAGGGCCAGAGTGGCTACACCTTC.

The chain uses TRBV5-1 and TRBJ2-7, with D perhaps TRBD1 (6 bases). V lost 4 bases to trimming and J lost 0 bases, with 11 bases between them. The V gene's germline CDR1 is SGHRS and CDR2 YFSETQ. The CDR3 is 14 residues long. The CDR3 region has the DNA TGCGCCAGCAGCCTGGACAGTTTCTCCTACGAGCAGTACTTC. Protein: CASSLDSFSYEQYF.

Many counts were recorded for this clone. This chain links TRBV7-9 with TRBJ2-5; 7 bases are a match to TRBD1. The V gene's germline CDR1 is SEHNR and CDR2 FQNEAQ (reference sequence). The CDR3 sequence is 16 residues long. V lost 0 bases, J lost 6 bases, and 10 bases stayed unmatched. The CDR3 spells CASSLARQGTSQTQYF. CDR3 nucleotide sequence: TGTGCCAGCAGCTTAGCCCGACAGGGTACGAGCCAGACCCAGTACTTC.

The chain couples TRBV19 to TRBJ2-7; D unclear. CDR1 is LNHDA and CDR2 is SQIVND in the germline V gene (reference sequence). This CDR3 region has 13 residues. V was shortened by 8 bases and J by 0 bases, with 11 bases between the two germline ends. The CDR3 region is CASGVRLSYEQYF. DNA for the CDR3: TGTGCCAGTGGGGTGCGGCTCTCCTACGAGCAGTACTTC.

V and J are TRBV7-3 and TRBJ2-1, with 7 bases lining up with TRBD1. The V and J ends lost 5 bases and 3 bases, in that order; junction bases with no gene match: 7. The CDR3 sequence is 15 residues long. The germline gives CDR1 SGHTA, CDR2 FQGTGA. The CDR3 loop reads CASSRAGTDYNEQFF. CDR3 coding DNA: TGTGCCAGCAGCCGAGCCGGGACAGACTACAATGAGCAGTTCTTC.

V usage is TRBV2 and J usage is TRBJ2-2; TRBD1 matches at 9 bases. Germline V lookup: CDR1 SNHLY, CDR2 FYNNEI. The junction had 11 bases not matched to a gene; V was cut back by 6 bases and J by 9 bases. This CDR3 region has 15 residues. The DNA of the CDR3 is TGTGCCAGCAGCTCCCTAGGGGACAGGGTGAGGGAGCTGTTTTTT. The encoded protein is CASSSLGDRVRELFF.

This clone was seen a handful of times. CDR3 coding DNA: TGTGCCAGCAGCTTGGATGGGGGAGAGAATTCACCCCTCCACTTT. Translating gives CASSLDGGENSPLHF. The chain recombines TRBV5-4 with TRBJ1-6, with D perhaps matching TRBD1 (5 bases). Germline V lookup: CDR1 SGHNT, CDR2 YYREEE (reference sequence). Trimming pared 0 bases from V and 7 bases from J, leaving 11 bases between. The CDR3 is 15 residues long.

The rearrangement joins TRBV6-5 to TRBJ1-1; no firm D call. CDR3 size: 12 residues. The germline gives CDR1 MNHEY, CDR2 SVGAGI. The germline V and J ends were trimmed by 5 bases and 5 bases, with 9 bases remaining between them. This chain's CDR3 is CASSPTRTEAFF. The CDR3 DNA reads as TGTGCCAGCAGTCCGACAAGGACTGAAGCTTTCTTT.

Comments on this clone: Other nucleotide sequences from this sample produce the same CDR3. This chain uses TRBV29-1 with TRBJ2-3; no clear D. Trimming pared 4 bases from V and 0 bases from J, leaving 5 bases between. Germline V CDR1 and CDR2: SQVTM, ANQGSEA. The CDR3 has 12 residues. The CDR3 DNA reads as TGCAGCGTTGTCAGGAGCACAGATACGCAGTATTTT. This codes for CSVVRSTDTQYF.

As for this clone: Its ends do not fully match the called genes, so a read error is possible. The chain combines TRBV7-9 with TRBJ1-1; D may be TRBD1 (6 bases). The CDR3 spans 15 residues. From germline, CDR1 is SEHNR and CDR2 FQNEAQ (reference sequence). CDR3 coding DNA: TGTGCCAGCACCTTAGGGGGGTGGATGAACACTGAAGCTTTCTTT. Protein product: CASTLGGWMNTEAFF.

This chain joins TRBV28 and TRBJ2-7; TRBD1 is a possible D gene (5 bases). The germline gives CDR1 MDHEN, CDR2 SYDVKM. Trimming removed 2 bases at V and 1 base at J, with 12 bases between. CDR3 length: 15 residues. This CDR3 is CASSLQGTRSYEQYF. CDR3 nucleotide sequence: TGTGCCAGCAGTTTACAGGGAACGAGGTCCTACGAGCAGTACTTC.

Here the CDR3 DNA reads TGTGCCAGCAGCTTAGTGGGGGGTGCAGTTGCTTTCTTT. As protein: CASSLVGGAVAFF. The chain joins TRBV11-2 to TRBJ1-1, with D maybe TRBD1 (5 bases). The CDR3 totals 13 residues. Germline V lookup: CDR1 SGHAT, CDR2 FQNNGV. V gave up 1 base and J gave up 11 bases, with 14 bases separating them.

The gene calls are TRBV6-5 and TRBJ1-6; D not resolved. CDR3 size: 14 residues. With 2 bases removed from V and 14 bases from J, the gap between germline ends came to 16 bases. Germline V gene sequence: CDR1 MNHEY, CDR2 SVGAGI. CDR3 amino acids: CASSYTYGRMALHF. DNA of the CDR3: TGTGCCAGCAGTTACACTTACGGGAGGATGGCCCTCCACTTT.

CDR3 region: CASSFGTGSDNEQFF. CDR3 coding DNA: TGTGCCAGCAGCTTCGGGACAGGGTCCGACAATGAGCAGTTCTTC. The V gene is TRBV7-2, the J gene TRBJ2-1; 9 bases map to TRBD1. CDR3 length: 15 amino acids. Losses at the gene ends were 3 bases for V and 5 bases for J; bases not matched to a gene: 5. Germline V CDR1 and CDR2: SGHTA, FQGNSA.

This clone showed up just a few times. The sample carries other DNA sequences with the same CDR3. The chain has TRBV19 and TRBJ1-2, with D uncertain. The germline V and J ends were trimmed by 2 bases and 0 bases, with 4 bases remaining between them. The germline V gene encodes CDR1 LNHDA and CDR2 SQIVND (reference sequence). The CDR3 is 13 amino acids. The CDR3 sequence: CASSILANYGYTF. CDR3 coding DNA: TGTGCCAGTAGTATATTGGCTAACTATGGCTACACCTTC.

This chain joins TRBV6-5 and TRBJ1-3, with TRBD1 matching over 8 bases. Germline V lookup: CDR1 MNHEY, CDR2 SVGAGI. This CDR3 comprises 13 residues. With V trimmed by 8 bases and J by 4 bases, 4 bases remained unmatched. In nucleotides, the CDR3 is TGTGCCAGCGAGGGGACAGGCGGAAACACCATATATTTT. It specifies CASEGTGGNTIYF.

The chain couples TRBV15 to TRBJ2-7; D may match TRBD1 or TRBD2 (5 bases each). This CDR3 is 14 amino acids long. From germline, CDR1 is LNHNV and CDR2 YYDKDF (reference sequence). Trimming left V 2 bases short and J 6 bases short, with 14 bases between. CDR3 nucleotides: TGTGCCACCAGCAGATCCGGGGCGCCTACCGAGCAGTACTTC. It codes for CATSRSGAPTEQYF. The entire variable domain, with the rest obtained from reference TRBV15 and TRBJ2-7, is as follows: DAMVIQNPRYQVTQFGKPVTLSCSQTLNHNVMYWYQQKSSQAPKLLFHYYDKDFNNEADTPDNFQSRRPNTSFCFLDIRSPGLGDTAMYLCATSRSGAPTEQYFGPGTRLTVT.

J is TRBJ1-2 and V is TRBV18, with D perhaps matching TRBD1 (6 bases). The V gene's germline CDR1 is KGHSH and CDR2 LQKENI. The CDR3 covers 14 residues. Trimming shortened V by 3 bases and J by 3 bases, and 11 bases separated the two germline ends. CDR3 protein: CASSPGGADYGYTF. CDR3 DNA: TGTGCCAGCTCACCGGGGGGCGCCGACTATGGCTACACCTTC.

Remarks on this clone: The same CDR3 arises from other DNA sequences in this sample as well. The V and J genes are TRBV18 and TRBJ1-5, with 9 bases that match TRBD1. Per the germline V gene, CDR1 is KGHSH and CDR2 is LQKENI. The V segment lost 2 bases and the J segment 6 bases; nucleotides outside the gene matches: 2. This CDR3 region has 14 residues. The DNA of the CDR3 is TGTGCCAGCTCACCAGACAGGGGGGGTCAGCCCCAGCATTTT. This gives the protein CASSPDRGGQPQHF.